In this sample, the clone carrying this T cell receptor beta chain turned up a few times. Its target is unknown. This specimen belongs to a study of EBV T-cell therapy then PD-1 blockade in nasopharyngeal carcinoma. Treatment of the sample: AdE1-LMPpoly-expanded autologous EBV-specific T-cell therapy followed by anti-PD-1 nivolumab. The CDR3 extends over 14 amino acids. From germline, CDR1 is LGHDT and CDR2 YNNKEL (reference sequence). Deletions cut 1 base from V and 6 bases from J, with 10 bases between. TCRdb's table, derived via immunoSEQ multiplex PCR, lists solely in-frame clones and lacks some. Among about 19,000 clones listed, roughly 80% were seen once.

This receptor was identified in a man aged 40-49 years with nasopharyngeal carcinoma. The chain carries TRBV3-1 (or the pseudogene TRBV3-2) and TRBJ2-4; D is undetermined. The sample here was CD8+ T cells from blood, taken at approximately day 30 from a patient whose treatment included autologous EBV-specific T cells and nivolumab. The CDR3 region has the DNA TGTGCCAGCAGCCAAGGCGAGGTGAGAAACATTCAGTACTTC. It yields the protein CASSQGEVRNIQYF.